The present T cell receptor (beta chain) was sequenced within a study of T cell responses to AZD1222 COVID-19 vaccine. The table came from immunoSEQ multiplex PCR; TCRdb's copy has only in-frame clones and leaves some out. The sample has around 84,000 clones, roughly 94% seen once; the top ten hold around 7.1%. In the case of this clone: The antigen is undetermined.

J gave up 5 bases and V 8 bases, and 8 bases lay outside the gene matches. The CDR3 contains 13 residues. Germline values: CDR1 SNHLY, CDR2 FYNNEI. Whole-study findings and limits: The span of vaccine-associated CD4 TCRs extended across spike, with dominance at 160-218 and 743-854. Baseline antibody screening turned up just a handful of seropositive AZD1222 recipients. Within unmutated variant regions lay the reported targets of nearly half of spike-specific TCRs. Clonal diversity may have been underestimated in mostly white British donors.

The source is an adult in good health. V and J are TRBV2 and TRBJ1-1; 7 positions match TRBD1. The sample in question was peripheral blood, obtained on day 0 of MenACWY control vaccination. The CDR3, as DNA: TGTGCCAGCCGGGTGGACAGGCGGACTGAAGCTTTCTTT. The encoded protein is CASRVDRRTEAFF.